The clone carrying this T cell receptor beta chain was counted between two and nine times. The antigen remains undetermined. A read error may produce the germline difference seen at one junction end. The CDR3 runs 12 residues. The germline gives CDR1 SGHTA, CDR2 FQGNSA. This specimen belongs to a study of beta chain features in type 1 diabetes. About the study: Approximately 100 million sorted cells were examined across all samples.

The whole isolated RNA underwent reverse transcription, so sequencing captured expressed TCRB transcripts. Sequencing was performed with immunoSEQ multiplex PCR; in TCRdb, only in-frame clones are kept and a portion is missing. The sample carries more than 120,000 clones, around an eighth recorded once. Regarding the study as a whole: The naive, central memory and Treg TCRB repertoires showed an apparent similarity that was greater among patients than among healthy donors. Type 1 diabetes patients showed fewer insertions and more deletions at VDJ junctions. Among patients with Type 1 diabetes, TCRB CDR3s were moderately but significantly shorter in every one of the four CD4+ subsets.

The receptor was derived from a man younger than 30 with type 1 diabetes. The sample taken for sequencing was central memory CD4+ T cells from blood. The chain uses TRBV7-2 and TRBJ2-3; D remains unclear. Here the CDR3 DNA reads TGTGCCAGCAGCTTTAGCACGGATACGCAGTATTTT. Translation gives CASSFSTDTQYF.